This TCR beta chain was observed in a study of T cells in Graves' hyperthyroidism and ophthalmopathy. Amplification of TCR beta CDR3 regions used RNA as the template. The HTBI primer set served for first-round RT-PCR of the TCR CDR3. TCRdb redid the calling of the multiplex PCR reads with MiXCR, one entry per CDR3 protein. The sample has 300,000 to 450,000 distinct CDR3 sequences; 15% to 19% are singletons. This clonotype was picked up a small number of times. This CDR3 spans 17 amino acids. Material: blood. The chain combines TRBV3-2 with TRBJ1-3; TRBD1, the table's D call, was not compared with the DNA. TRBV3-2 is labeled a pseudogene. The receptor's source is a woman aged 18-30 years with Graves' hyperthyroidism that later progressed to Graves' ophthalmopathy. CDR3 in DNA: TGTGCCAGCAGCCAAGATCTGGGGGGGGAAACCGGGAACACCATATATTTT. Residues: CASSQDLGGETGNTIYF.